This TCR beta chain was identified in a study of T cells in localized non-small cell lung cancer. Study results and limitations: In adjacent lung appeared a median approximately 57 of the top 100 tumor clones.

Sequencing was performed with immunoSEQ multiplex PCR; in TCRdb, only in-frame clones are kept and a portion is missing. The table lists about 61,000 clones, about 90% of them singletons. About this clone itself: Its antigen is undetermined.

V was clipped by 2 bases and J by 6 bases, with 12 bases between them. The CDR3 has 14 amino acids. Germline V lookup: CDR1 MNHNY, CDR2 SVGAGI (reference sequence). The V gene is TRBV6-6, the J gene TRBJ2-3; possible D gene TRBD1, 6 bases. The sequence was obtained from a man aged 40-75 years with stage I squamous cell lung carcinoma. The sample here was peripheral blood, taken before any cancer treatment. The CDR3 spells CASSYRQGSDTQYF. As DNA, the CDR3 is TGTGCCAGCAGTTACCGGCAGGGGTCGGATACGCAGTATTTT.